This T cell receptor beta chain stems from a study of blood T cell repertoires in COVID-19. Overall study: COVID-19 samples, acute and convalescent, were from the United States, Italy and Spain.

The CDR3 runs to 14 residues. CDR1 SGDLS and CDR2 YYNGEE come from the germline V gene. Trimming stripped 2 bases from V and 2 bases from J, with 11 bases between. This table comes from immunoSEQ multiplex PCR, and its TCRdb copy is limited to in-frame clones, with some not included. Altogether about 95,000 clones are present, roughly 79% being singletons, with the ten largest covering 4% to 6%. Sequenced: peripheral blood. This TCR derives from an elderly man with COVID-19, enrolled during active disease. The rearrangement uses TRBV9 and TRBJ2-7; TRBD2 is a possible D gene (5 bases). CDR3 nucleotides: TGTGCCAGCAGCGTTTCTTACGGGGCCTACGAGCAGTACTTC. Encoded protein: CASSVSYGAYEQYF.